This T cell receptor beta chain was sequenced in a study of blood T cell repertoires in COVID-19. The data were produced by immunoSEQ multiplex PCR, yet TCRdb's version contains in-frame clones alone and is incomplete. The sample holds 230,000 or so clones, 70% to 90% seen once. The CDR3 has 14 residues. Trimming removed 6 bases at V and 1 base at J, with 12 bases between. Germline V gene sequence: CDR1 MNHEY, CDR2 SMNVEV (reference sequence). Living in about two dozen US areas, the participants were between roughly 18 and 90 years of age. Cohort assignment relied on participant-reported clinical history.

The sequenced sample consisted of PBMCs or T cells enriched from blood (not recorded which). The receptor was isolated from a middle-aged woman with acute COVID-19. The chain links TRBV27 to TRBJ1-1; possible D gene TRBD1, 5 bases. The CDR3 protein is CASRYLGQNTEAFF. For the CDR3, the DNA is TGTGCCAGCAGGTACCTCGGACAGAACACTGAAGCTTTCTTT.